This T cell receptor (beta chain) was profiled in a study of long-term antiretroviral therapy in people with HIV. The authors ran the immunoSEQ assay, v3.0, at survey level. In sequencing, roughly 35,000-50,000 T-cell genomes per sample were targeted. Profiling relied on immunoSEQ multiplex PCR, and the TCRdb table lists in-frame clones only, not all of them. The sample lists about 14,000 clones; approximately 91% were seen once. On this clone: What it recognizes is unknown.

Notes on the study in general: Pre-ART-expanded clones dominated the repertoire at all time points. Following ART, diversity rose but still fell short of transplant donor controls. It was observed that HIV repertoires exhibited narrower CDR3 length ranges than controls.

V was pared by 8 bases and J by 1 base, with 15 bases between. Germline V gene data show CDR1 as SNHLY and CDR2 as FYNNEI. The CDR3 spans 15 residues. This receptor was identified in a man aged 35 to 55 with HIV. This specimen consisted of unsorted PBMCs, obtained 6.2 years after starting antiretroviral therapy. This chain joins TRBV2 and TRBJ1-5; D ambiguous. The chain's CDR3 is CASRTETASNQPQHF. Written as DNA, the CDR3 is TGTGCCAGCCGTACGGAGACGGCGAGCAATCAGCCCCAGCATTTT.